This T cell receptor beta chain was observed in a study of T cell responses to AZD1222 COVID-19 vaccine. Study observations and caveats: Repertoire samples came only from after the peak T cell response.

Details on this clone: No antigen is known for it.

Germline lookup yields CDR1 LNHDA and CDR2 SQIVND (reference sequence). The CDR3 spans 14 residues. Trimming cost V 1 base and J 6 bases, with 10 bases left between them. Profiling relied on immunoSEQ multiplex PCR, and the TCRdb table lists in-frame clones only, not all of them. Among around 99,000 clones listed, 90% to 95% were seen once. The sequencing used peripheral blood, collected on day 0 of AZD1222 vaccination. The chain joins TRBV19 to TRBJ2-4, with a tentative D call TRBD2 (6 bases). The sequence was obtained from an adult in good health. CDR3 sequence (DNA): TGTGCCAGTAGTATAGGGCCAGCGGGAAACATTCAGTACTTC. It codes for CASSIGPAGNIQYF.